The clone carrying this T cell receptor beta chain was counted at least ten times. These data belong to a study of molecular identifiers for immune sequencing clone quantification. RNA fractions of 10%, 30% or 50% and roughly 17,000 to 1,100,000 sorted cells were the source of naive CD8 libraries. MiXCR, applied by TCRdb to the PCR reads, yields one record per CDR3 protein. This table holds about 640,000 distinct CDR3 sequences, 15% to 20% found once. There are 15 residues in the CDR3. Germline CDR1 and CDR2: SEHNR and FQNEAQ (reference sequence). With 0 bases removed from V and 3 bases from J, the gap between germline ends came to 12 bases.

Sequenced: naive CD8+ T cells from blood, with Jurkat cell RNA spiked in. Stated subset: FACS-sorted CD8+CD4-CCR7+CD45RA+ naive T cells. This sequence was found in a human donor in good health. Some libraries in this study had Jurkat cell RNA spiked in. This rearrangement joins TRBV7-9 to TRBJ2-7; perhaps TRBD2 as D (5 bases). CDR3 in amino acids: CASSLAEVGGYEQYF. As DNA, the CDR3 is TGTGCCAGCAGCTTAGCGGAGGTTGGCGGCTACGAGCAGTACTTC.